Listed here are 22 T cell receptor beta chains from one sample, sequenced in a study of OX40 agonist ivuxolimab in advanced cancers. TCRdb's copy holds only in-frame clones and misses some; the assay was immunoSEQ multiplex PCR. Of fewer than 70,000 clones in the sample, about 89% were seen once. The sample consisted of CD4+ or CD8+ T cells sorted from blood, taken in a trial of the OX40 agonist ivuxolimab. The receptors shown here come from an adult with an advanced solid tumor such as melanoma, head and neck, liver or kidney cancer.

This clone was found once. The CDR3 DNA is TGTGCCAGCAGCCGGGACAGGGGCTACTACGAGCAGTACTTC. Translated: CASSRDRGYYEQYF. V gene TRBV5-6 combines with J gene TRBJ2-7; the match to TRBD1 covers 10 bases. V shed 4 bases, J shed 3 bases, and the junction held 4 bases outside the gene matches. Germline CDR1 SGHDT, CDR2 YYEEEE. The CDR3 extends over 14 amino acids.

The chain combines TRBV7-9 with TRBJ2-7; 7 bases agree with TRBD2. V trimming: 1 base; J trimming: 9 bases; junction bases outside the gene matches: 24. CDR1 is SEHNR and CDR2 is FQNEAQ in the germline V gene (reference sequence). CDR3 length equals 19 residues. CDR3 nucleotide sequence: TGTGCCAGCAGCTTAGTTGGAGGTTCCCCTAGCGGACTCCCTCGGGGGCAGTACTTC. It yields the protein CASSLVGGSPSGLPRGQYF. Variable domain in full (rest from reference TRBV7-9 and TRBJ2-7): DTGVSQNPRHKITKRGQNVTFRCDPISEHNRLYWYRQTLGQGPEFLTYFQNEAQLEKSRLLSDRFSAERPKGSFSTLEIQRTEQGDSAMYLCASSLVGGSPSGLPRGQYFGPGTRLTVT.

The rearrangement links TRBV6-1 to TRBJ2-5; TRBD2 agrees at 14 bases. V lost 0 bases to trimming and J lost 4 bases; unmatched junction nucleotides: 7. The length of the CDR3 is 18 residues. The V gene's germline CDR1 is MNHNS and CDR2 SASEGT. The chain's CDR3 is CASSEAKGLAGVGETQYF. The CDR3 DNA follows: TGTGCCAGCAGTGAAGCGAAGGGACTAGCGGGGGTGGGAGAGACCCAGTACTTC.

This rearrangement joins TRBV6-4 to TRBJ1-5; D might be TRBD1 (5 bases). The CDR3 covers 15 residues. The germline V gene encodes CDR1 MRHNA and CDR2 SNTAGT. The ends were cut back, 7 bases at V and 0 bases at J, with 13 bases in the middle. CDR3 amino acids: CASNPQVYSNQPQHF. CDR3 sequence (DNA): TGTGCCAGCAACCCACAGGTCTATAGCAATCAGCCCCAGCATTTT.

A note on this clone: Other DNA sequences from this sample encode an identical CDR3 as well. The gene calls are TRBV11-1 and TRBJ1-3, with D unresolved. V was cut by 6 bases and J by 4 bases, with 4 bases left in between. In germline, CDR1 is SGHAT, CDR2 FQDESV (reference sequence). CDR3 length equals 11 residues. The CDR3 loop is CASSLGNTIYF. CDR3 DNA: TGTGCCAGCAGTTTGGGAAACACCATATATTTT.

The DNA for the CDR3 is TGTGCCAGCAGCTCCCCCTCAGGGAGGGCGAACTATGGCTACACCTTC. Its protein is CASSSPSGRANYGYTF. This chain joins TRBV11-2 and TRBJ1-2; perhaps TRBD1 as D (5 bases). This CDR3 comprises 16 residues. V was shortened by 4 bases and J by 2 bases, with 17 bases between the two germline ends. CDR1 SGHAT and CDR2 FQNNGV come from the germline V gene.

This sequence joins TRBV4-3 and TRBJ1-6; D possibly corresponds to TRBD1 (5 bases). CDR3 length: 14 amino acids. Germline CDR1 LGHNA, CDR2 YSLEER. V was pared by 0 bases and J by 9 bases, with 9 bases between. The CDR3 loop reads CASSQDWGGSPLHF. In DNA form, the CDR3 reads TGCGCCAGCAGCCAAGATTGGGGGGGTTCACCCCTCCACTTT.

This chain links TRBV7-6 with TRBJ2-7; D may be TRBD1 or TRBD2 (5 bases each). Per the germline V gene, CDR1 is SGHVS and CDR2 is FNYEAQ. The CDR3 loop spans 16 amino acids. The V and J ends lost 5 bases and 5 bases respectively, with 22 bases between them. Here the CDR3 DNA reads TGTGCCAGCAGCCCGGGGCTGACCCAACAAGGCCACGAGCAGTACTTC. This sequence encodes CASSPGLTQQGHEQYF.

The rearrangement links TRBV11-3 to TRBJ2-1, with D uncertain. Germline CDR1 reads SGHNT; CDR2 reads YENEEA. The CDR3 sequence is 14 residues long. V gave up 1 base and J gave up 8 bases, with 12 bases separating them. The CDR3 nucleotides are TGTGCCAGCAGCTTAGGCGGCAGGAGCGATGAGCAGTTCTTC. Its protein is CASSLGGRSDEQFF. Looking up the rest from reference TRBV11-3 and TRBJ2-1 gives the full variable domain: EAGVVQSPRYKIIEKKQPVAFWCNPISGHNTLYWYLQNLGQGPELLIRYENEEAVDDSQLPKDRFSAERLKGVDSTLKIQPAELGDSAVYLCASSLGGRSDEQFFGPGTRLTVL.

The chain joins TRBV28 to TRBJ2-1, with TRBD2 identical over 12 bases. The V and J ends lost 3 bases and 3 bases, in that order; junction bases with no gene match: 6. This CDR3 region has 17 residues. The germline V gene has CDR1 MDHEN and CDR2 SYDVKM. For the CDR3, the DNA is TGTGCCAGCAGTTTGGCTAGCGGGAGGGCCGGCTACAATGAGCAGTTCTTC. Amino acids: CASSLASGRAGYNEQFF.

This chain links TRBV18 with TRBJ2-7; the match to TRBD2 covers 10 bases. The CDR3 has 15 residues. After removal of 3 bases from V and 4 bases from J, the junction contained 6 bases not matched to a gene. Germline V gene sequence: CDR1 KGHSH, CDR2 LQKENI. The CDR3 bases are TGTGCCAGCTCACCGGCTAGCGGGAGAGGGTACGAGCAGTACTTC. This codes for CASSPASGRGYEQYF.

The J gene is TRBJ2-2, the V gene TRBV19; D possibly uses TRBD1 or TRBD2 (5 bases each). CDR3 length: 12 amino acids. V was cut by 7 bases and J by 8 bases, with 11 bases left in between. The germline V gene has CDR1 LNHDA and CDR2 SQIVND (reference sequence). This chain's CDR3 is CASNEGRGELFF. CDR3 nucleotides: TGTGCCAGTAACGAGGGGCGTGGGGAGCTGTTTTTT.

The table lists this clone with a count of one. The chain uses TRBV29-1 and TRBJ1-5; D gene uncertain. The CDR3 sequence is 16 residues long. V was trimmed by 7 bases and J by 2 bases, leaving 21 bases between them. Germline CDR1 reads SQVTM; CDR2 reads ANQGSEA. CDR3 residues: CSAKWTANGGNQPQHF. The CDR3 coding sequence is TGCAGCGCCAAATGGACTGCAAATGGGGGCAATCAGCCCCAGCATTTT.

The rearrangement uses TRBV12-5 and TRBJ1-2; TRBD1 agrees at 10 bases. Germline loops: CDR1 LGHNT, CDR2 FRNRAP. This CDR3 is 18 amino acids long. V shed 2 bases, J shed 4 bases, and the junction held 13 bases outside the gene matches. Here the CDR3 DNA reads TGTGCTAGTGGTTTGATCGCGCGAGGACAGGGGGGGATCTATGGCTACACCTTC. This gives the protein CASGLIARGQGGIYGYTF.

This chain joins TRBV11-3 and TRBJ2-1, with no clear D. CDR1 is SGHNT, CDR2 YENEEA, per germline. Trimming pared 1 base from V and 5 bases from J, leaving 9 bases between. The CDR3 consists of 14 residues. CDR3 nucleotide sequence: TGTGCCAGCAGCTTAGGGGGTAGGAACAATGAGCAGTTCTTC. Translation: CASSLGGRNNEQFF.

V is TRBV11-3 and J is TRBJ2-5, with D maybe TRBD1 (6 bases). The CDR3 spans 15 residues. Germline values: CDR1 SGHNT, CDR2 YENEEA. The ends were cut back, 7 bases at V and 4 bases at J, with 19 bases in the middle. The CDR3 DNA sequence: TGTGCCAGCACCGACAGGACTGGGGGTGGAGAGACCCAGTACTTC. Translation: CASTDRTGGGETQYF.

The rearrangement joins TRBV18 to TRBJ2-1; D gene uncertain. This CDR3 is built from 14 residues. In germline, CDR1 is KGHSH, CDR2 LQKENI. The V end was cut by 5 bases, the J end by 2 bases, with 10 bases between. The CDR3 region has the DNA TGTGCCAGCTCAAGAAAGGTGACCTACAATGAGCAGTTCTTC. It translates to CASSRKVTYNEQFF.

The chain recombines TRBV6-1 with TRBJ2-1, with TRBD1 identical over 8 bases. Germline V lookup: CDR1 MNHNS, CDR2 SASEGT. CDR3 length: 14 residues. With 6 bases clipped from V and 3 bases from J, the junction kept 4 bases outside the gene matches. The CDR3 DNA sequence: TGTGCCAGCAGGCAGGGGGCCCTCTACAATGAGCAGTTCTTC. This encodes CASRQGALYNEQFF.

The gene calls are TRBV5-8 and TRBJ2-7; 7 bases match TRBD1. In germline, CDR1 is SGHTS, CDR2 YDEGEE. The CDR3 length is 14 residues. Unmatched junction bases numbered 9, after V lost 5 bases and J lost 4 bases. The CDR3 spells CASSRRKQGYEQYF. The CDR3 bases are TGTGCCAGCAGTCGAAGAAAACAGGGGTACGAGCAGTACTTC.

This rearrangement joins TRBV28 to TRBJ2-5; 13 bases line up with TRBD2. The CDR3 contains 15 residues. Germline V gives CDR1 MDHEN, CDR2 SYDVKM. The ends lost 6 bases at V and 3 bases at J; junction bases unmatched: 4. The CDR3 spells CASSDGLAGEETQYF. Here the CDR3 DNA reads TGTGCCAGCAGCGACGGACTAGCGGGAGAAGAGACCCAGTACTTC.

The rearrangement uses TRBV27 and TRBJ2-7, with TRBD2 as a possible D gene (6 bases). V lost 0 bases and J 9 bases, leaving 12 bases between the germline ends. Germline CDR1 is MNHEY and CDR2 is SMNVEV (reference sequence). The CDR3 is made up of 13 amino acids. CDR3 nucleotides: TGTGCCAGCAGTTTATCGAATGGGGACTGGCAGTACTTC. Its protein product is CASSLSNGDWQYF.

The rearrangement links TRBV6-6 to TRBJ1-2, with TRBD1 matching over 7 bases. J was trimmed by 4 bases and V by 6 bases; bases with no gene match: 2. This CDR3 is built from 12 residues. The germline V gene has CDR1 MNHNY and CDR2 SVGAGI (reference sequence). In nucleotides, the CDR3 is TGTGCCAGCAGGGACAGGAGCTATGGCTACACCTTC. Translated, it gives CASRDRSYGYTF.